The source of this T cell receptor (beta chain) is a study of PD-1 blockade in classical Hodgkin lymphoma. The CDR3 consists of 15 residues. Per the germline V gene, CDR1 is SGHRS and CDR2 is YFSETQ. V dropped 6 bases and J dropped 0; count of bases not matched to a gene: 6. All patients experienced relapse after autologous stem cell transplantation, and brentuximab vedotin exposure was variable. TCRdb's table, derived via immunoSEQ multiplex PCR, lists solely in-frame clones and lacks some. The sample carries fewer than 80,000 clones, 70% to 80% recorded once. Material: peripheral blood mononuclear cells (PBMCs), obtained before the second cycle of nivolumab. The chain combines TRBV5-1 with TRBJ2-1; 7 nucleotides line up with TRBD2. The clonotype was recovered from a human donor with classical Hodgkin lymphoma. The CDR3 spells CASTPGTNSYNEQFF. The CDR3, as DNA: TGCGCCAGCACGCCCGGGACTAACTCCTACAATGAGCAGTTCTTC.